Listed below are T cell receptor beta chains from one sample, sequenced in a study of T cell responses to AZD1222 COVID-19 vaccine. Clones were sequenced by immunoSEQ multiplex PCR, and TCRdb holds only the in-frame ones, with some missing. The data show about 76,000 clones, about 80% seen once. The specimen was peripheral blood, collected 28 days after the second dose of the MenACWY control vaccine. These receptors came from an adult who received the MenACWY meningococcal vaccine as a control. The CDR3 runs from the conserved cysteine through the conserved F or W. The order of the fields is clone size, V gene, J gene, D gene, CDR3 DNA, CDR3 protein. A D gene is named only where the DNA matches it firmly. Clone size is not always given. Where it is, it says once, few, many or a class for expanded clones.

NA	TRBV6-2/TRBV6-3	TRBJ1-1	NA	TGTGCCAGCAGCCTACAGAACACTGAAGCTTTCTTT	CASSLQNTEAFF
NA	TRBV5-6	TRBJ2-7	NA	TGTGCCAGCAGCTTGGTAGGACGCGAGCAGTACTTC	CASSLVGREQYF
NA	TRBV6-2/TRBV6-3	TRBJ2-3	NA	TGTGCCAGCAGCCATGACACGACAGATACGCAGTATTTT	CASSHDTTDTQYF
NA	TRBV5-6	TRBJ2-1	NA	TGTGCCAGCAGCTTTTTCGGTGGGGGAGCTGAGCAGTTCTTC	CASSFFGGGAEQFF
few	TRBV6-5	TRBJ1-3	TRBD1	TGTGCCAGCAGAGTTACAGGGGACGGAAACACCATATATTTT	CASRVTGDGNTIYF
NA	TRBV21-1	TRBJ1-4	NA	TGTGCCAGCAGCACCACCGCGGGACAGGGGAATGAAAAACTGTTTTTT	CASSTTAGQGNEKLFF
NA	TRBV28	TRBJ1-2	TRBD1	TGTGCCAGCAGTGTGACAGGGATTAACTATGGCTACACCTTC	CASSVTGINYGYTF
NA	TRBV3-1/TRBV3-2	TRBJ1-1	NA	TGTGCCAGCAGCCAAGGGGCCGGCCTGGGGGGCACTGAAGCTTTCTTT	CASSQGAGLGGTEAFF
NA	TRBV13	TRBJ2-2	TRBD2	TGTGCCAGCAGCACCGGGACTAGCGGGAGAGCCGGGGAGCTGTTTTTT	CASSTGTSGRAGELFF
NA	TRBV6-2/TRBV6-3	TRBJ2-7	NA	TGTGCCAGCAGTTACTCTAGGGGCGAGCAGTACTTC	CASSYSRGEQYF
NA	TRBV6-6	TRBJ1-5	TRBD1	TGTGCCAGCAACCTGGGACAGAGAGAATTTCAGCCCCAGCATTTT	CASNLGQREFQPQHF
once	TRBV2	TRBJ1-4	NA	TGTGCCAGCAGTCCGGGGGAGGGGGAAAAACTGTTTTTT	CASSPGEGEKLFF
NA	TRBV6-2/TRBV6-3	TRBJ2-3	NA	TGTGCCAGCAGTACCATGACCCGTGGTGGGCAGTATTTT	CASSTMTRGGQYF
NA	TRBV19	TRBJ1-2	NA	TGTGCCAGTAGTCGGCAAAGCACCTATGGCTACACCTTC	CASSRQSTYGYTF
NA	TRBV10-3	TRBJ1-1	TRBD1	TGTGCCATCAGTGCCCAAGGGGGCACCACTGAAGCTTTCTTT	CAISAQGGTTEAFF
NA	TRBV5-1	TRBJ2-5	NA	TGCGCCAGCAGCTTGGTCGGGGGAAGAGAGACCCAGTACTTC	CASSLVGGRETQYF
NA	TRBV7-2	TRBJ2-2	NA	TGTGCCAGCAGCTTTCCGGGCGGCGGGGAGCTGTTTTTT	CASSFPGGGELFF
NA	TRBV7-2	TRBJ1-6	TRBD1	TGTGCCAGCAGCTTAGCTGCAGGGGGCACTTCACCCCTCCACTTT	CASSLAAGGTSPLHF
once	TRBV11-3	TRBJ2-3	NA	TGTGCCAGCAGCCGAGGGGGGGATACGCAGTATTTT	CASSRGGDTQYF
NA	TRBV5-6	TRBJ2-1	NA	TGTGCCAGCAGCTTGAGGCAGGGCACCATCGGCTCCTACAATGAGCAGTTCTTC	CASSLRQGTIGSYNEQFF
few	TRBV6-6	TRBJ1-1	TRBD1	TGTGCCAGCAGCCCCTTCCCAGGACAGGGGACTGAAGCTTTCTTT	CASSPFPGQGTEAFF
NA	TRBV6-6	TRBJ2-1	TRBD2	TGTGCCAGCAGTTACAGCACTAGCGGGTGGAGGAATGAGCAGTTCTTC	CASSYSTSGWRNEQFF
few	TRBV2	TRBJ1-1	NA	TGTGCCAGCAGTGAATACGGTCCCACTGAAGCTTTCTTT	CASSEYGPTEAFF
NA	TRBV7-9	TRBJ2-3	TRBD1	TGTGCCAGCAGCATCGACAGGGTTTTTTTCGGAGCAGATACGCAGTATTTT	CASSIDRVFFGADTQYF
NA	TRBV6-1	TRBJ2-1	NA	TGTGCCAGCAGTGAAGGGTTCGGTGGGGGTCTTTCCTACAATGAGCAGTTCTTC	CASSEGFGGGLSYNEQFF
NA	TRBV4-3	TRBJ2-2	NA	TGCGCCAGCAGCCAAGATACCCGGGGAGCCGGGGAGCTGTTTTTT	CASSQDTRGAGELFF
NA	TRBV18	TRBJ1-1	NA	TGTGCCAGCTCACGGGACCCTCGAGGGACTGAAGCTTTCTTT	CASSRDPRGTEAFF
NA	TRBV5-6	TRBJ2-7	NA	TGTGCCAGCAGCTTGGGTGGGTACGAGCAGTACTTC	CASSLGGYEQYF
NA	TRBV5-5	TRBJ1-4	NA	TGTGCCAGCAGCTTGTTTGAAAAACTGTTTTTT	CASSLFEKLFF
NA	TRBV5-6	TRBJ2-5	NA	TGTGCCAGCAGCTCGCAAGGGAACCCGGCGGAGACCCAGTACTTC	CASSSQGNPAETQYF
NA	TRBV5-4	TRBJ2-1	NA	TGTGCCAGCAGCAGAACGGGGGGCAGGGACAATGAGCAGTTCTTC	CASSRTGGRDNEQFF
few	TRBV5-1	TRBJ2-3	TRBD2	TGCGCCAGCAGCTTGGGGAGCGGGGCGGGACGCACAGATACGCAGTATTTT	CASSLGSGAGRTDTQYF
many	TRBV21-1	TRBJ2-7	NA	TGTGCCAGCAGCCTCGACGTCGGAGAGGCCGATTGGCGCGAGCAGTACTTC	CASSLDVGEADWREQYF
NA	TRBV19	TRBJ1-1	TRBD1	TGTGCCAGTAGTCGGGGACAGGGCGCTGAAGCTTTCTTT	CASSRGQGAEAFF
NA	TRBV3-1/TRBV3-2	TRBJ1-3	NA	TGTGCCAGCAGCCAAGATAAAGGGGGTTACGGAAACACCATATATTTT	CASSQDKGGYGNTIYF
NA	TRBV9	TRBJ2-1	NA	TGTGCCAGCAGCGTCTCGCCCTACTCCAACAATGAGCAGTTCTTC	CASSVSPYSNNEQFF
once	TRBV9	TRBJ2-2	NA	TGTGCCAGCAGCCCCCACTCGGGGAATCTGGGGAACACCGGGGAGCTGTTTTTT	CASSPHSGNLGNTGELFF
once	TRBV29-1	TRBJ2-7	NA	TGCAGCGTTGCGACGGACTCCTACGAGCAGTACTTC	CSVATDSYEQYF
NA	TRBV3-1/TRBV3-2	TRBJ1-6	NA	TGTGCCAGCAGCCAATATACAGATAATTCACCCCTCCACTTT	CASSQYTDNSPLHF
once	TRBV3-1/TRBV3-2	TRBJ1-2	NA	TGTGCCAGCAGCCAAGGGGCGGAGGGCTACACCTTC	CASSQGAEGYTF
NA	TRBV18	TRBJ2-1	NA	TGTGCCAGCTCACAGCAACCCGAGTATGAGCAGTTCTTC	CASSQQPEYEQFF
NA	TRBV4-2	TRBJ2-2	NA	TGTGCCAGCAGCCAAGATCGGGCGATCGGGGAGCTGTTTTTT	CASSQDRAIGELFF